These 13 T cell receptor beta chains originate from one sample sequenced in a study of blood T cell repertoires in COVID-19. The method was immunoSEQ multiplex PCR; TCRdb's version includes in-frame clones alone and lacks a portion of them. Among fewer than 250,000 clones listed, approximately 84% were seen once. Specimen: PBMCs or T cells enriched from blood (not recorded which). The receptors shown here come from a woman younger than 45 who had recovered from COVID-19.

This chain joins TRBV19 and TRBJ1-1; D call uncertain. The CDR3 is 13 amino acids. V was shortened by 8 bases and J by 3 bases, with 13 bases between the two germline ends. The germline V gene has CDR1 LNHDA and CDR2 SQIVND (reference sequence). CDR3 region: CASRGPADTEAFF. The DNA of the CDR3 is TGTGCCAGTCGTGGGCCCGCAGACACTGAAGCTTTCTTT. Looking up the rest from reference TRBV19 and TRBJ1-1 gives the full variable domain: DGGITQSPKYLFRKEGQNVTLSCEQNLNHDAMYWYRQDPGQGLRLIYYSQIVNDFQKGDIAEGYSVSREKKESFPLTVTSAQKNPTAFYLCASRGPADTEAFFGQGTRLTVV.

In nucleotides, the CDR3 is TGTGCCAGCAGTCGGGGGGCACCCTATAATTCACCCCTCCACTTT. Residues: CASSRGAPYNSPLHF. The chain uses TRBV2 and TRBJ1-6; tentatively, D is TRBD1 (6 bases). Germline CDR1 SNHLY, CDR2 FYNNEI. V was clipped by 5 bases and J by 2 bases, with 10 bases between them. This CDR3 is 15 amino acids long.

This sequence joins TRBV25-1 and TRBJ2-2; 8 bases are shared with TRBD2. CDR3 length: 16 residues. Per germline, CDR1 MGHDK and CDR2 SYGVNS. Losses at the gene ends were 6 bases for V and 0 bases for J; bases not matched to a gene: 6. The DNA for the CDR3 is TGTGCCAGCAGCGCCCAGGGACTAGCGAACACCGGGGAGCTGTTTTTT. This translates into CASSAQGLANTGELFF. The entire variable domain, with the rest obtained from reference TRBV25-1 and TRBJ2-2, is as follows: EADIYQTPRYLVIGTGKKITLECSQTMGHDKMYWYQQDPGMELHLIHYSYGVNSTEKGDLSSESTVSRIRTEHFPLTLESARPSHTSQYLCASSAQGLANTGELFFGEGSRLTVL.

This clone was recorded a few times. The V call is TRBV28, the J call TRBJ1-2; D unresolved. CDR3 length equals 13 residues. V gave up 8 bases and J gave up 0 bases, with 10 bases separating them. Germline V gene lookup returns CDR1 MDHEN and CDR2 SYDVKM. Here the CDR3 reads CASQSAANYGYTF. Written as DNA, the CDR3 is TGTGCCAGCCAGTCGGCGGCTAACTATGGCTACACCTTC.

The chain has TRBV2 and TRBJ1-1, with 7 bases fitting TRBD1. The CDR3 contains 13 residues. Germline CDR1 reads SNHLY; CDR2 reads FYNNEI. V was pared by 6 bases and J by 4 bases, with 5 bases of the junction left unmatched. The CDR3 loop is CASSLGQLTEAFF. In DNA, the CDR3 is TGTGCCAGCAGCCTGGGACAGCTCACTGAAGCTTTCTTT. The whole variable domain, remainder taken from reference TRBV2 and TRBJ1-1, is EPEVTQTPSHQVTQMGQEVILRCVPISNHLYFYWYRQILGQKVEFLVSFYNNEISEKSEIFDDQFSVERPDGSNFTLKIRSTKLEDSAMYFCASSLGQLTEAFFGQGTRLTVV.

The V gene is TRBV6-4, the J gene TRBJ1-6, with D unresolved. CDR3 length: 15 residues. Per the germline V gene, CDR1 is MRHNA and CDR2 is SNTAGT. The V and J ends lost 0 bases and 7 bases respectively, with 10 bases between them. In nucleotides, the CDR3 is TGTGCCAGCAGTGACTCGGGCATTCTAAATTCACCCCTCCACTTT. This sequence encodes CASSDSGILNSPLHF.

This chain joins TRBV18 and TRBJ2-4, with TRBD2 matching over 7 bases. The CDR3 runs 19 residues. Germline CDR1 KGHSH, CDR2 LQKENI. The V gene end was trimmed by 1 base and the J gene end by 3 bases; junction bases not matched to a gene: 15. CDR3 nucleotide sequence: TGTGCCAGCTCACCACGCAGGGAGGGCATCGAGTATGGCAAAAACATTCAGTACTTC. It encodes CASSPRREGIEYGKNIQYF. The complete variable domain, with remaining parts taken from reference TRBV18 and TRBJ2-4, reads NAGVMQNPRHLVRRRGQEARLRCSPMKGHSHVYWYRQLPEEGLKFMVYLQKENIIDESGMPKERFSAEFPKEGPSILRIQQVVRGDSAAYFCASSPRREGIEYGKNIQYFGAGTRLSVL.

CDR3 in DNA: TGTGCCAGACTCCACGAGGAGGGAGATACGCAGTATTTT. Residues: CARLHEEGDTQYF. The rearrangement uses TRBV25-1 and TRBJ2-3, with D perhaps matching TRBD2 (6 bases). Germline V gene data show CDR1 as MGHDK and CDR2 as SYGVNS. This CDR3 has 13 amino acids. V was cut by 9 bases and J by 5 bases, with 15 bases left in between.

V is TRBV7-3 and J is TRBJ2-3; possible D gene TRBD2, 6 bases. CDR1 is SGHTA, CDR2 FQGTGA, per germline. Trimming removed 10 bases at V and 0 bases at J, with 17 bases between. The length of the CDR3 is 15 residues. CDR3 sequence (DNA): TGTGCCACCTGCGTTAGCGGAACTAGCACAGATACGCAGTATTTT. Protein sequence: CATCVSGTSTDTQYF.

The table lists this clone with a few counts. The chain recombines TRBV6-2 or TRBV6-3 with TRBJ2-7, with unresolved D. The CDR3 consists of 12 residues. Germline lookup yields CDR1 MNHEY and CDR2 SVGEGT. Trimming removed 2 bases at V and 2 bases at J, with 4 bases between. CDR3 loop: CASSYTTYEQYF. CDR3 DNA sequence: TGTGCCAGCAGTTACACTACCTACGAGCAGTACTTC.

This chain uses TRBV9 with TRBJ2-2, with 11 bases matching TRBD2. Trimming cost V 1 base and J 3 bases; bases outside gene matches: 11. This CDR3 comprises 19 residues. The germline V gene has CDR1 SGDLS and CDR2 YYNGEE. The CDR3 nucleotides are TGTGCCAGCAGCGTACCCTCACTAGCGGGAGCGTCGGACACCGGGGAGCTGTTTTTT. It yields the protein CASSVPSLAGASDTGELFF.

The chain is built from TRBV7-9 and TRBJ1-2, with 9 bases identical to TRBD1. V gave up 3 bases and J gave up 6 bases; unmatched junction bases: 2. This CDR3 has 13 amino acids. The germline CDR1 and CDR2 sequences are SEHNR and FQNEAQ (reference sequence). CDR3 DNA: TGTGCCAGCAGCTTCGGACAGGGGAATGGCTACACCTTC. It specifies CASSFGQGNGYTF.

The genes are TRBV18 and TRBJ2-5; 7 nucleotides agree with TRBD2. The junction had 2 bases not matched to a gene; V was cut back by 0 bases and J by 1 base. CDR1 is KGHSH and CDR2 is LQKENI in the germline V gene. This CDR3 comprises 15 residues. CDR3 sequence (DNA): TGTGCCAGCTCACCACCCGGGGGGTTCCAAGAGACCCAGTACTTC. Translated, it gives CASSPPGGFQETQYF.